This T cell receptor beta chain was sequenced in a study of cytomegalovirus exposure and HLA in healthy donors. The wider study: 81% of 350 to 400 genotyped donors fell in the Caucasian-associated ancestry cluster.

Of note for this clone: Antigen: not known.

Both 60 Vbeta primers and 13 Jbeta primers went into the PCR. Here immunoSEQ multiplex PCR was the method, and the copy in TCRdb shows in-frame clones only, minus some. The table shows about 64,000 clones, with around 72% occurring only once. Study results and limitations: Earlier analysis looked at TCR beta V segments, and most were productive about 87% or about 30% of the time. Among TCR beta chains, those listed as cytomegalovirus-associated numbered more than 150. An analysis was carried out at a later point. It showed that HLA-associated TCR beta chains were more clonally expanded than equally common non-associated chains.

The sample was PBMCs. The receptor comes from a male donor in good health and CMV-seropositive.

The CDR3 protein is CASSESPDRGYGYTF. The CDR3 DNA reads as TGCGCCAGCAGTGAGTCGCCAGACAGGGGCTATGGCTACACCTTC. The genes are TRBV10-2 and TRBJ1-2; 8 bases match TRBD1. This CDR3 has 15 residues. Germline V gives CDR1 WSHSY, CDR2 SAAADI. With 0 bases clipped from V and 4 bases from J, the junction kept 4 bases outside the gene matches.